This T cell receptor (beta chain) derives from a study of blood T cell repertoires in COVID-19. The CDR3 runs 17 residues. The V end was cut by 5 bases, the J end by 3 bases, with 19 bases between. The germline gives CDR1 SNHLY, CDR2 FYNNEI. The data were produced by immunoSEQ multiplex PCR, yet TCRdb's version contains in-frame clones alone and is incomplete. The sample lists roughly 110,000 clones, about three quarters occurring once. The sequence was collected from an older man with COVID-19, enrolled during active disease. The sequencing input was peripheral blood. The rearrangement joins TRBV2 to TRBJ2-2; D perhaps matches TRBD2 (5 bases). The CDR3: CASSPITFAGDTGELFF. CDR3 nucleotides: TGTGCCAGCAGTCCCATTACCTTTGCCGGGGACACCGGGGAGCTGTTTTTT.